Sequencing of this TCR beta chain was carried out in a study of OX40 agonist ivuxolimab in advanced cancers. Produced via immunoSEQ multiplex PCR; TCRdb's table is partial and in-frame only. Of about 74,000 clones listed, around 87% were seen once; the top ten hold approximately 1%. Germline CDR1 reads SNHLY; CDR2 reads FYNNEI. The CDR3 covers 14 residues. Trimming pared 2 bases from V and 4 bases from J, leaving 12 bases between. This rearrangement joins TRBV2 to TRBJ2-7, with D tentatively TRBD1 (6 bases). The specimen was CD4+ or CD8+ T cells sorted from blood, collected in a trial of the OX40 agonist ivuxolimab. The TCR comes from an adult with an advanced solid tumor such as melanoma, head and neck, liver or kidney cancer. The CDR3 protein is CASSEQGRFYEQYF. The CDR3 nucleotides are TGTGCCAGCAGTGAACAGGGGAGATTTTACGAGCAGTACTTC. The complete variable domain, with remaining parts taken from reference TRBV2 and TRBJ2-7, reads EPEVTQTPSHQVTQMGQEVILRCVPISNHLYFYWYRQILGQKVEFLVSFYNNEISEKSEIFDDQFSVERPDGSNFTLKIRSTKLEDSAMYFCASSEQGRFYEQYFGPGTRLTVT.